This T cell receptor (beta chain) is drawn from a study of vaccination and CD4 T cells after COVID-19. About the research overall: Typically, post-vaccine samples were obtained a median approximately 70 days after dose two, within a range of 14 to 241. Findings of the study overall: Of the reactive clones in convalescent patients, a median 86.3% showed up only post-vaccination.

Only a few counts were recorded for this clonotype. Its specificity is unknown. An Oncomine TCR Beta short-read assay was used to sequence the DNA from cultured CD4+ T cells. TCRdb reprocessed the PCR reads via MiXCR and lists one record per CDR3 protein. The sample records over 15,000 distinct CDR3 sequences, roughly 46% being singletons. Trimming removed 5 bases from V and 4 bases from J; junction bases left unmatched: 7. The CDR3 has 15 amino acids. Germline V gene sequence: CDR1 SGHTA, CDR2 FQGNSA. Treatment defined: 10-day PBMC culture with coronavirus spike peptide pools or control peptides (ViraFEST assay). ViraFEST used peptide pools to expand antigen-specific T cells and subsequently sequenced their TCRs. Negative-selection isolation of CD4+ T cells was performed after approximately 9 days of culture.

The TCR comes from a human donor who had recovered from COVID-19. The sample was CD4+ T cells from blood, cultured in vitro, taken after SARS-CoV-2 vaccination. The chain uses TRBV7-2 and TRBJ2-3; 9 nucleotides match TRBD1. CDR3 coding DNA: TGTGCCAGCAGCGGGCCGACAGGGGGGCCAGATACGCAGTATTTT. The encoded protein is CASSGPTGGPDTQYF.